The 20 T cell receptor beta chains presented below share a single source sample, sequenced in a study of T cells expressing NK-cell markers. TCRdb reprocessed the 5' RACE reads, keeping one entry per CDR3 protein, no DNA. The table for this sample gives about 460,000 distinct CDR3 sequences. Sequencing was performed on blood T cells: a sorted CD56 or NKG2C T cell subset, CD4+ or CD8+ T cells, or bulk PBMC T cells (not recorded which). Receptors originate from a woman aged 45-60 years in good health.

The gene calls are TRBV6-5 and TRBJ1-2; TCRdb lists TRBD1, though no DNA is available to test this call. Germline lookup yields CDR1 MNHEY and CDR2 SVGAGI. The CDR3 sequence is 14 residues long. The CDR3 loop reads CASKPGVEVYGYTF.

This chain uses TRBV5-1 with TRBJ2-2; the TCRdb call, TRBD2, lacks DNA for checking. The CDR3 sequence is 15 residues long. The germline V gene has CDR1 SGHRS and CDR2 YFSETQ. CDR3 region: CASNPGGANTGELFF. The full variable domain, in which reference TRBV5-1 and TRBJ2-2 provide the parts outside the CDR3, is KAGVTQTPRYLIKTRGQQVTLSCSPISGHRSVSWYQQTPGQGLQFLFEYFSETQRNKGNFPGRFSGRQFSNSRSEMNVSTLELGDSALYLCASNPGGANTGELFFGEGSRLTVL.

V usage is TRBV7-9 and J usage is TRBJ2-5; TCRdb's assignment of TRBD2 cannot be checked, as there is no DNA. The CDR3 is 16 amino acids. Germline CDR1 is SEHNR and CDR2 is FQNEAQ (reference sequence). CDR3 in amino acids: CASSPRLAAVQETQYF.

The chain couples TRBV27 to TRBJ2-2; TCRdb proposes TRBD1, but this gene call is untestable without DNA. Germline V gene sequence: CDR1 MNHEY, CDR2 SMNVEV (reference sequence). The CDR3 sequence is 16 residues long. The CDR3 is CASSSTGRLNTGELFF.

The chain couples TRBV19 to TRBJ2-7; the TCRdb call, TRBD2, lacks DNA for checking. The germline V gene has CDR1 LNHDA and CDR2 SQIVND (reference sequence). CDR3 length: 14 amino acids. This CDR3 is CASTLAGGGGEQYF.

The chain has TRBV5-1 and TRBJ2-5; TCRdb reports TRBD1, a call that lacks DNA to check it against. The CDR3 runs 16 residues. Germline V gene data show CDR1 as SGHRS and CDR2 as YFSETQ. CDR3 region: CASSFNGQGAGETQYF.

J is TRBJ2-1 and V is TRBV19; lacking DNA, the TRBD1 call made by TCRdb goes unchecked. This CDR3 spans 11 amino acids. Germline V gene sequence: CDR1 LNHDA, CDR2 SQIVND (reference sequence). CDR3 in amino acids: CASSGRDHQFF.

V is TRBV29-1 and J is TRBJ1-1; lacking DNA, the TRBD1 call made by TCRdb goes unchecked. The CDR3 contains 13 residues. Germline CDR1 SQVTM, CDR2 ANQGSEA. The CDR3 is CSVEEGANTEAFF.

The chain recombines TRBV29-1 with TRBJ1-1; TCRdb proposes TRBD1, but this gene call is untestable without DNA. The length of the CDR3 is 13 residues. Germline V lookup: CDR1 SQVTM, CDR2 ANQGSEA. The CDR3 protein is CSVAQGGDTEAFF.

V and J are TRBV24-1 and TRBJ1-5; checking the TCRdb D call of TRBD1 is not possible without DNA. CDR3 length equals 15 residues. The germline gives CDR1 KGHDR, CDR2 SFDVKD. The CDR3 spells CATSGQGSRNQPQHF.

This sequence joins TRBV6-5 and TRBJ1-4; TCRdb reports TRBD1, a call that lacks DNA to check it against. CDR3 length: 19 amino acids. CDR1 is MNHEY and CDR2 is SVGAGI in the germline V gene. The CDR3 sequence is CASSYGQGLGWGTNEKLFF.

V gene TRBV5-1 combines with J gene TRBJ2-1; the D gene TCRdb calls, TRBD2, cannot be checked with no DNA. The length of the CDR3 is 19 residues. Germline V gives CDR1 SGHRS, CDR2 YFSETQ. CDR3 loop: CASSPTLAGGPHSYNEQFF.

The chain is built from TRBV27 and TRBJ2-5; the D gene TCRdb calls, TRBD2, cannot be checked with no DNA. Germline lookup yields CDR1 MNHEY and CDR2 SMNVEV (reference sequence). The CDR3 length is 16 residues. The CDR3 reads CASSLHGTSGRETQYF.

The V and J genes are TRBV29-1 and TRBJ2-5; TCRdb gives TRBD1 as the D gene, but with no DNA this cannot be confirmed. The CDR3 covers 13 residues. Germline V gene sequence: CDR1 SQVTM, CDR2 ANQGSEA. Here the CDR3 reads CSADDRGGETQYF.

The rearrangement uses TRBV5-6 and TRBJ2-2; absent DNA, TCRdb's TRBD1 call cannot be checked. CDR1 SGHDT and CDR2 YYEEEE come from the germline V gene. The CDR3 loop spans 14 amino acids. CDR3 protein: CASSRPLNTGELFF.

The genes are TRBV11-2 and TRBJ2-7; as DNA is missing, the TRBD2 call by TCRdb cannot be tested. The germline V gene has CDR1 SGHAT and CDR2 FQNNGV. CDR3 length: 12 amino acids. CDR3 in amino acids: CASSWLAGEQYF. Full variable domain (outside the CDR3, taken from reference TRBV11-2 and TRBJ2-7): EAGVAQSPRYKIIEKRQSVAFWCNPISGHATLYWYQQILGQGPKLLIQFQNNGVVDDSQLPKDRFSAERLKGVDSTLKIQPAKLEDSAVYLCASSWLAGEQYFGPGTRLTVT.

The chain joins TRBV5-5 to TRBJ2-1; TCRdb selects TRBD1, and the lack of DNA leaves this call unchecked. The germline V gene has CDR1 SGHKS and CDR2 YYEKEE (reference sequence). There are 16 residues in the CDR3. This CDR3 reads CASSWATDRRYNEQFF.

The chain couples TRBV20-1 to TRBJ1-4; TCRdb's D call, TRBD1, is unchecked because there is no DNA. Germline V gene lookup returns CDR1 DFQATT and CDR2 SNEGSKA (reference sequence). The CDR3 runs 13 residues. CDR3 sequence reads: CSAPGGLNEKLFF.

This sequence joins TRBV12-3 or TRBV12-4 and TRBJ2-3; the TCRdb D gene call, TRBD1, has no DNA to confirm it. This CDR3 spans 13 amino acids. CDR3 residues: CASGTVLTDTQYF.

The rearrangement joins TRBV2 to TRBJ2-5; TCRdb reports TRBD2, a call that lacks DNA to check it against. Per the germline V gene, CDR1 is SNHLY and CDR2 is FYNNEI. The length of the CDR3 is 16 residues. The CDR3 region is CASSEGGLAGAGTQYF.